What follows describes a single T cell receptor beta chain. TCRdb keeps only in-frame clones here, not all; method: immunoSEQ multiplex PCR. The data hold some 700,000 clones, with 88% observed a single time. This specimen belongs to a study of shared T cell receptors in the human thymus. J was trimmed by 6 bases and V by 0 bases; bases with no gene match: 8. This CDR3 comprises 16 residues. Germline V gene sequence: CDR1 SGHAT, CDR2 FQNNGV. In addition, the sample was reused for a study of human thymus T cells. According to that study: Unrelated individuals reportedly shared highly overlapping thymic TCR repertoires.

V gene TRBV11-2 combines with J gene TRBJ2-1; 7 nucleotides match TRBD2. This clonotype originated in a boy in the first two years of life with a congenital heart defect. The sequencing input was thymocytes. CDR3 sequence: CASSLDGTNRANEQFF. DNA of the CDR3: TGTGCCAGCAGCTTAGACGGGACTAATAGGGCCAATGAGCAGTTCTTC.